This is a list of T cell receptor beta chains from one sample in a study of blood T cell repertoires in COVID-19. Assay used: immunoSEQ multiplex PCR; TCRdb lists only in-frame clones, some missing. The table has a few hundred thousand clones, almost 90% seen once; the top ten hold around 4.5%. The specimen sequenced was PBMCs or T cells enriched from blood (not recorded which). The receptors were sampled from a young woman with acute COVID-19. Each CDR3 is given with its conserved first and last residue. Fields, in order: J gene, D gene, V gene, clone size, CDR3 DNA, CDR3 protein. D genes are given only for firm matches. A clone size is listed for some rows: how often the clone was seen (once, few, many), or a class if it is expanded.

j_call: TRBJ1-5
d_call: .
v_call: TRBV29-1
clone_size: .
cdr3_nt: TGCACCAAGTTGGCAGGGGTTGGCATTAATCGCAATCAGCCCCAGCATTTT
cdr3_aa: CTKLAGVGINRNQPQHF

j_call: TRBJ1-5
d_call: .
v_call: TRBV2
clone_size: .
cdr3_nt: TGTGCCAGCAGGACGTACGGGATTGCGGGGGATCAGCCCCAGCATTTT
cdr3_aa: CASRTYGIAGDQPQHF

j_call: TRBJ1-6
d_call: .
v_call: TRBV2
clone_size: .
cdr3_nt: TGTGCCAGCAGTGAAGGTGGGCCGTCAGCCTATAATTCACCCCTCCACTTT
cdr3_aa: CASSEGGPSAYNSPLHF

j_call: TRBJ1-2
d_call: .
v_call: TRBV12-3/TRBV12-4
clone_size: .
cdr3_nt: TGTGCCAGCAGGAGCGCCGTGATCTATGGCTACACCTTC
cdr3_aa: CASRSAVIYGYTF

j_call: TRBJ1-5
d_call: TRBD1
v_call: TRBV15
clone_size: .
cdr3_nt: TGTGCCACCAGCAGAGATACAGGGGTCGGGCAGCCCCAGCATTTT
cdr3_aa: CATSRDTGVGQPQHF

j_call: TRBJ1-5
d_call: .
v_call: TRBV7-2
clone_size: .
cdr3_nt: TGTGCCAGCAGCCCATATCTAGGCCCGGCCCAGCATTTT
cdr3_aa: CASSPYLGPAQHF

j_call: TRBJ1-2
d_call: TRBD1
v_call: TRBV5-1
clone_size: few
cdr3_nt: TGCGCCAGCAGCCGAGACAGGGAGTTTGTGGGGCGCGGCTACACCTTC
cdr3_aa: CASSRDREFVGRGYTF

j_call: TRBJ2-1
d_call: .
v_call: TRBV30
clone_size: .
cdr3_nt: TGTGCCTGGAGTGTATATTTCGGGGGTGAGCAGTTCTTC
cdr3_aa: CAWSVYFGGEQFF

j_call: TRBJ2-7
d_call: TRBD1
v_call: TRBV11-1
clone_size: .
cdr3_nt: TGTGCCAGCAGCCCAGACAGGGGCTCCTACGAGCAGTACTTC
cdr3_aa: CASSPDRGSYEQYF

j_call: TRBJ1-4
d_call: .
v_call: TRBV28
clone_size: .
cdr3_nt: TGTGCCAGCAGAGTTTATGGATGGGGGCGACCTAATGAAAAACTGTTTTTT
cdr3_aa: CASRVYGWGRPNEKLFF

j_call: TRBJ1-5
d_call: .
v_call: TRBV6-5
clone_size: .
cdr3_nt: TGTGCCAGCAGTTCTGCCGCGGGGAGCAATCAGCCCCAGCATTTT
cdr3_aa: CASSSAAGSNQPQHF

j_call: TRBJ2-1
d_call: .
v_call: TRBV6-1
clone_size: .
cdr3_nt: TGTGCCAGCAGTGAAGATCAGGGCGTATTCCCCAATGAGCAGTTCTTC
cdr3_aa: CASSEDQGVFPNEQFF

j_call: TRBJ1-2
d_call: .
v_call: TRBV29-1
clone_size: .
cdr3_nt: TGCAGCGTTTCCAGGGAGGGGTATGGCTACACCTTC
cdr3_aa: CSVSREGYGYTF

j_call: TRBJ1-2
d_call: TRBD1
v_call: TRBV29-1
clone_size: .
cdr3_nt: TGCAGCGCTCTCCCCCAGGGACAGTTCAACTATGGCTACACCTTC
cdr3_aa: CSALPQGQFNYGYTF

j_call: TRBJ1-5
d_call: .
v_call: TRBV27
clone_size: .
cdr3_nt: TGTGCCAGCAGTCTCGGAACGGGGAGCAATCAGCCCCAGCATTTT
cdr3_aa: CASSLGTGSNQPQHF

j_call: TRBJ2-6
d_call: .
v_call: TRBV28
clone_size: few
cdr3_nt: TGTGCCAGCAGTTCCGGGTCCTTCATGGCTGGGGCCAACGTCCTGACTTTC
cdr3_aa: CASSSGSFMAGANVLTF

j_call: TRBJ1-1
d_call: .
v_call: TRBV15
clone_size: .
cdr3_nt: TGTGCCACCAGCAGACTTGGAGGTGAAGCTTTCTTT
cdr3_aa: CATSRLGGEAFF

j_call: TRBJ1-5
d_call: .
v_call: TRBV6-4
clone_size: .
cdr3_nt: TGTGCCAGCAGTGAGACAATTCATAGCAATCAGCCCCAGCATTTT
cdr3_aa: CASSETIHSNQPQHF

j_call: TRBJ1-5
d_call: .
v_call: TRBV12-3/TRBV12-4
clone_size: few
cdr3_nt: TGTGCCAGCAGTCAACAGGTATCAAGGCCCCAGCATTTT
cdr3_aa: CASSQQVSRPQHF

j_call: TRBJ2-3
d_call: TRBD2
v_call: TRBV7-3
clone_size: once
cdr3_nt: TGTGCCAGCAGCAAAGGGCCTAGCGGAACCACAGATACGCAGTATTTT
cdr3_aa: CASSKGPSGTTDTQYF

j_call: TRBJ1-2
d_call: TRBD1
v_call: TRBV2
clone_size: .
cdr3_nt: TGTGCCAGCAGGACGGACAGGGGGGACTATGGCTACACCTTC
cdr3_aa: CASRTDRGDYGYTF

j_call: TRBJ2-3
d_call: TRBD2
v_call: TRBV3-1/TRBV3-2
clone_size: .
cdr3_nt: TGTGCCAGCAGTTCCGGGACTAGCGAGTCCACAGATACGCAGTATTTT
cdr3_aa: CASSSGTSESTDTQYF

j_call: TRBJ1-5
d_call: .
v_call: TRBV2
clone_size: .
cdr3_nt: TGTGCCAGCAGTGGCGGCACTTCCAATCAGCCCCAGCATTTT
cdr3_aa: CASSGGTSNQPQHF

j_call: TRBJ1-5
d_call: .
v_call: TRBV2
clone_size: .
cdr3_nt: TGTGCCAGCAGTGGTAACCCCGCGCGCGATCAGCCCCAGCATTTT
cdr3_aa: CASSGNPARDQPQHF

j_call: TRBJ2-5
d_call: .
v_call: TRBV5-8
clone_size: .
cdr3_nt: TGTGCCAGCAGCTTCCAGGTCGACTTC
cdr3_aa: CASSFQVDF

j_call: TRBJ1-5
d_call: .
v_call: TRBV5-8
clone_size: .
cdr3_nt: TGTGCCAGCAGCCACCTTGGGGGGTCCAATCAGCCCCAGCATTTT
cdr3_aa: CASSHLGGSNQPQHF

j_call: TRBJ1-1
d_call: TRBD1
v_call: TRBV5-1
clone_size: .
cdr3_nt: TGCGCCAGCAGCATAGGGGGCGACACTGAAGCTTTCTTT
cdr3_aa: CASSIGGDTEAFF

j_call: TRBJ1-1
d_call: .
v_call: TRBV10-1
clone_size: .
cdr3_nt: TGCGCCAGCAGTGGGGACGGAGGGCTAGCTTTCTTT
cdr3_aa: CASSGDGGLAFF

j_call: TRBJ2-2
d_call: TRBD1
v_call: TRBV11-3
clone_size: .
cdr3_nt: TGTGCCAGCAGCTTAGCCGGGACAGGGTGGGCCGGGGAGCTGTTTTTT
cdr3_aa: CASSLAGTGWAGELFF

j_call: TRBJ2-1
d_call: TRBD2
v_call: TRBV27
clone_size: .
cdr3_nt: TGTGCCAGCAGTTTCATAGCGGGCGATCCCTACAATGAGCAGTTCTTC
cdr3_aa: CASSFIAGDPYNEQFF